The rows below give T cell receptor beta chains drawn from one sample of a study of T cell responses to AZD1222 COVID-19 vaccine. Sequenced by immunoSEQ multiplex PCR; TCRdb stores in-frame clones only, minus some. The sample yields more than 75,000 clones, 91% seen once. The starting material was peripheral blood, obtained on day 0 of AZD1222 vaccination. The source of these receptors is an adult in good health. The CDR3 runs from the conserved cysteine through the conserved F or W. The order of the fields is J gene, V gene, CDR3 protein.

j_gene: TRBJ1-3
v_gene: TRBV9
CDR3aa: CASSGHGISGNTIYF

j_gene: TRBJ1-2
v_gene: TRBV4-1
CDR3aa: CASSPLQGPIYGYTF

j_gene: TRBJ2-2
v_gene: TRBV29-1
CDR3aa: CSFWLRNTGELFF

j_gene: TRBJ2-3
v_gene: TRBV18
CDR3aa: CASSPPGLPDTQYF

j_gene: TRBJ2-1
v_gene: TRBV7-8
CDR3aa: CASSVTSSSHNEQFF

j_gene: TRBJ1-1
v_gene: TRBV7-3
CDR3aa: CASSLTSGMNTEAFF

j_gene: TRBJ2-2
v_gene: TRBV27
CDR3aa: CASSSSREGGELFF

j_gene: TRBJ1-5
v_gene: TRBV11-2
CDR3aa: CASSLAYRPGQPQHF

j_gene: TRBJ1-1
v_gene: TRBV27
CDR3aa: CASSLTGSVNTEAFF

j_gene: TRBJ1-4
v_gene: TRBV7-9
CDR3aa: CASSLAQGGGEKLFF

j_gene: TRBJ1-1
v_gene: TRBV19
CDR3aa: CASSITGLNTEAFF

j_gene: TRBJ1-1
v_gene: TRBV7-9
CDR3aa: CASSRQGGTEAFF

j_gene: TRBJ2-4
v_gene: TRBV5-1
CDR3aa: CASTKGGENIQYF

j_gene: TRBJ1-1
v_gene: TRBV6-4
CDR3aa: CASSFDRNTEAFF

j_gene: TRBJ1-1
v_gene: TRBV12-3/TRBV12-4
CDR3aa: CASSLKPYTEAFF

j_gene: TRBJ2-2
v_gene: TRBV7-8
CDR3aa: CASSRRLAGNTGELFF

j_gene: TRBJ1-3
v_gene: TRBV10-3
CDR3aa: CAIRPDRGANTIYF

j_gene: TRBJ2-1
v_gene: TRBV7-7
CDR3aa: CASSMNVGSTYNEQFF

j_gene: TRBJ1-4
v_gene: TRBV19
CDR3aa: CASSIPRAAADEKLFF